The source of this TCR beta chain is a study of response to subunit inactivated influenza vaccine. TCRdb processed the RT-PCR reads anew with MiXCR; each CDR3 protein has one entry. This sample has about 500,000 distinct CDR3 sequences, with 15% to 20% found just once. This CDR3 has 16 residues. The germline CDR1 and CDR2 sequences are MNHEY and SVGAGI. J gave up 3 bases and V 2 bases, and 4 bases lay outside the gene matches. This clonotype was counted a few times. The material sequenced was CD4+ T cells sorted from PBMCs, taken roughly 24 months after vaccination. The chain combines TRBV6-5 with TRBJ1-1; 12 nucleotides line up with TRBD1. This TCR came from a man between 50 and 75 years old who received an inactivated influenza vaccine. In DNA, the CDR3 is TGTGCCAGCAGTTACGGGACAGGGGGCCGGGACACTGAAGCTTTCTTT. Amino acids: CASSYGTGGRDTEAFF.